This T cell receptor beta chain was captured by sequencing in a study of cytomegalovirus exposure and HLA in healthy donors. General study findings and limits: High specificity and sensitivity for cytomegalovirus status were reported for the classifier.

Regarding this clone: Its target is unknown.

The PCR ran on 60 Vbeta and 13 Jbeta primers. In the original analysis: Counted up in a later analysis, unique TCR beta chains came to 65 million to 80 million, with around 9.9 million shared. TCRdb's copy holds only in-frame clones and misses some; the assay was immunoSEQ multiplex PCR. V and J calls and clone size follow that table, whereas D and trimming were derived from the DNA. The sample lists approximately 160,000 clones, less than 90% occurring once. J gave up 1 base and V 4 bases, and 4 bases lay outside the gene matches. The V gene's germline CDR1 is MDHEN and CDR2 SYDVKM. The CDR3 has 15 residues.

Specimen: PBMCs. This clonotype originated in a boy aged 2 to 9 in good health and CMV-seronegative. The genes are TRBV28 and TRBJ1-5, with 7 bases identical to TRBD1. CDR3 sequence reads: CASSYRGVSNQPQHF. The CDR3 DNA follows: TGTGCCAGCAGTTACAGGGGAGTGAGCAATCAGCCCCAGCATTTT.